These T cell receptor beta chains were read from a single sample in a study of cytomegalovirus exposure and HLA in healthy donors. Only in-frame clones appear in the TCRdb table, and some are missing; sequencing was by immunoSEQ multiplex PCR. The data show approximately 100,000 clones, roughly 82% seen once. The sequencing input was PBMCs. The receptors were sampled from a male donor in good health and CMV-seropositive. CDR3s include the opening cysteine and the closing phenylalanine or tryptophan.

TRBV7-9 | CASSLGQGGNEQFF
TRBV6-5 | CASSYSGVEGSYGYTF
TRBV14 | CASSQVAANEYEQYF
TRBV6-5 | CASRRSRGDQPQHF
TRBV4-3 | CASSQDETSGRASTDTQYF
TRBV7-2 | CASSLTGTETNQPQNF
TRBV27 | CASSFAREYEQYF
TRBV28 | CASSLRGEEYF
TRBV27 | CASSQRTGGRYGYTF
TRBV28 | CASRASSGTYNEQFF
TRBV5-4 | CASSLELAGNAYEQYF
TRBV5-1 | CASSLYQGPYNEQFF
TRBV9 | CASSLKRGAATDTQYF
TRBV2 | CASSDSDSKTYEQYF